A single sample gave rise to the 21 T cell receptor beta chains below, sequenced in a study of CD8+ T cells in alopecia areata. cDNA serving as the sequencing template came from extracted, reverse transcribed RNA. TCRdb keeps only in-frame clones here, not all; method: immunoSEQ multiplex PCR. Of over 150,000 clones in the sample, roughly 56% were seen once. The sequenced sample consisted of CD8+ T cells sorted from blood. Source of these receptors: a human donor in good health.

The rearrangement links TRBV11-2 to TRBJ1-2, with TRBD1 matching 7 bases. The CDR3 runs to 15 residues. The V gene end was trimmed by 5 bases and the J gene end by 0 bases; junction bases not matched to a gene: 6. Looked up from germline, CDR1 is SGHAT and CDR2 is FQNNGV. DNA of the CDR3: TGTGCCAGCAGCCACAGGGACAGAGCTAACTATGGCTACACCTTC. It translates to CASSHRDRANYGYTF.

The chain combines TRBV29-1 with TRBJ1-2; D gene ambiguous. The CDR3 has 12 residues. The germline CDR1 and CDR2 sequences are SQVTM and ANQGSEA. Between the trimmed V and J ends, which lost 4 bases and 6 bases, there was a span of 12 bases. The CDR3 nucleotides are TGCAGCGTTGTATTGCAGGATGATGGCTACACCTTC. This translates into CSVVLQDDGYTF.

A few counts support this clone. The chain couples TRBV14 to TRBJ2-3; 9 positions agree with TRBD1. The V gene end was trimmed by 3 bases and the J gene end by 5 bases; junction bases not matched to a gene: 6. The CDR3 has 15 residues. Germline-derived CDR1 and CDR2 are SGHDN and FVKESK. This CDR3 is CASSQRQGGRDTQYF. CDR3 nucleotides: TGTGCCAGCAGCCAGAGACAGGGGGGTCGAGATACGCAGTATTTT.

This rearrangement joins TRBV30 to TRBJ2-3, with D unresolved. The CDR3 has 13 residues. V was cut by 4 bases and J by 4 bases, with 12 bases left in between. Germline CDR1 and CDR2: GTSNPN and SVGIG (reference sequence). CDR3: CAWTAILSDTQYF. The CDR3, as DNA: TGTGCCTGGACGGCCATTCTTTCAGATACGCAGTATTTT.

The CDR3 is CASSETGNSPLHF. The CDR3 DNA sequence: TGTGCCAGCAGTGAGACAGGGAACTCACCCCTCCACTTT. V and J are TRBV2 and TRBJ1-6, with 7 bases lining up with TRBD1. J was trimmed by 10 bases and V by 3 bases; bases with no gene match: 3. The CDR3 runs to 13 residues. Germline V gene lookup returns CDR1 SNHLY and CDR2 FYNNEI.

The V gene is TRBV1, the J gene TRBJ1-1. TRBV1 corresponds to a pseudogene. The CDR3 covers 11 residues. Here the CDR3 reads CTSTGPGRAFF. The CDR3 DNA reads TGCACCAGCACGGGACCGGGTCGGGCTTTCTTT.

This clone occurred once. The chain carries TRBV6-5 and TRBJ1-6; D is ambiguous. Trimming stripped 4 bases from V and 5 bases from J, with 6 bases between. CDR1 and CDR2 from the germline V gene are MNHEY and SVGAGI. CDR3 length: 13 residues. CDR3 residues: CASSLSDNSPLHF. The CDR3 DNA reads TGTGCCAGCAGTTTGTCTGATAATTCACCCCTCCACTTT.

The V gene is TRBV4-1, the J gene TRBJ2-2; a weak D match, TRBD2 (6 bases). Per the germline V gene, CDR1 is MGHRA and CDR2 is YSYEKL. The CDR3 extends over 13 amino acids. Trimming removed 4 bases at V and 6 bases at J, with 9 bases between. CDR3 protein: CASSPAGPGELFF. CDR3 DNA sequence: TGCGCCAGCAGCCCCGCGGGGCCCGGGGAGCTGTTTTTT.

This clone was seen a handful of times. V gene TRBV11-2 combines with J gene TRBJ2-6; TRBD1 matches 8 bases. Germline V gives CDR1 SGHAT, CDR2 FQNNGV. V shed 5 bases and J 6 bases; nucleotides not matched to a gene: 9. CDR3 length equals 16 residues. The CDR3 nucleotides are TGTGCCAGCAGCCATCTACAGGGGGGTCCGGCCAACGTCCTGACTTTC. The encoded protein is CASSHLQGGPANVLTF.

The V and J genes are TRBV6-5 and TRBJ1-1; D remains unclear. The CDR3 runs to 14 residues. Germline V gene data show CDR1 as MNHEY and CDR2 as SVGAGI. Trimming cost V 5 bases and J 3 bases, with 13 bases left between them. The CDR3 DNA is TGTGCCAGCAGTCCCGGGAGGGTCCACACTGAAGCTTTCTTT. This gives the protein CASSPGRVHTEAFF.

This clone was counted a few times. The chain carries TRBV5-1 and TRBJ2-1; the D is unclear. Germline V gene sequence: CDR1 SGHRS, CDR2 YFSETQ. V gave up 3 bases and J gave up 9 bases, with 10 bases separating them. The CDR3 has 12 amino acids. The CDR3 is CASSSTGGEQFF. Here the CDR3 DNA reads TGCGCCAGCAGCTCGACTGGCGGTGAGCAGTTCTTC.

In its sample, this clone was seen a few times. The chain is built from TRBV5-1 and TRBJ2-3, with D maybe TRBD2 (5 bases). Germline values: CDR1 SGHRS, CDR2 YFSETQ. Trimming removed 2 bases at V and 6 bases at J, with 13 bases between. This CDR3 is built from 14 residues. CDR3 protein: CASSLRDLGDTQYF. In nucleotides, the CDR3 is TGCGCCAGCAGCTTACGGGATCTGGGGGATACGCAGTATTTT.

The chain links TRBV9 to TRBJ2-3; D is possibly TRBD1 or TRBD2 (5 bases each). The V gene lost 4 bases and the J gene lost 2 bases, with 20 bases spanning the gap. CDR3 size: 17 residues. Germline V lookup: CDR1 SGDLS, CDR2 YYNGEE. In nucleotides, the CDR3 is TGTGCCAGCAGCTCCCACCGACGGGACCCGGCCACAGATACGCAGTATTTT. Protein product: CASSSHRRDPATDTQYF.

Many counts were recorded for this clone. The CDR3 DNA is TGTGCCAGCAGCTTGGGGGTCTTCACAGATACGCAGTATTTT. Translated, it gives CASSLGVFTDTQYF. The chain links TRBV7-2 to TRBJ2-3; D is possibly TRBD1 or TRBD2 (5 bases each). CDR1 SGHTA and CDR2 FQGNSA come from the germline V gene. Trimming removed 3 bases from V and 2 bases from J, with 9 bases in between. The CDR3 spans 14 residues.

J is TRBJ2-7 and V is TRBV6-5; D unclear. The CDR3 is 13 residues long. Trimming removed 0 bases at V and 5 bases at J, with 8 bases between. Germline CDR1 reads MNHEY; CDR2 reads SVGAGI. As DNA, the CDR3 is TGTGCCAGCAGTTACTCGATGGTTAACGAGCAGTACTTC. It yields the protein CASSYSMVNEQYF.

The chain links TRBV11-2 to TRBJ2-3, with D perhaps given as TRBD1 or TRBD2 (5 bases each). The CDR3 spans 15 residues. V lost 5 bases and J lost 2, with 14 bases in between. Germline V gene lookup returns CDR1 SGHAT and CDR2 FQNNGV. This CDR3 reads CASSKLGVDTDTQYF. Here the CDR3 DNA reads TGTGCCAGCAGCAAACTGGGGGTGGACACAGATACGCAGTATTTT.

V is TRBV29-1 and J is TRBJ1-1; 7 bases are shared with TRBD1. CDR1 SQVTM and CDR2 ANQGSEA come from the germline V gene. There are 14 residues in the CDR3. With V trimmed by 0 bases and J by 3 bases, 4 bases remained unmatched. The CDR3 DNA follows: TGCAGCGTTGAAGATGGGACAGCTGACACTGAAGCTTTCTTT. Amino acid sequence: CSVEDGTADTEAFF.

V is TRBV11-2 and J is TRBJ2-5, with D maybe TRBD1 (5 bases). Trimming removed 0 bases at V and 0 bases at J, with 11 bases between. The CDR3 contains 16 residues. Per germline, CDR1 SGHAT and CDR2 FQNNGV. The CDR3 DNA reads as TGTGCCAGCAGCTTAGAGGCAGGGCGGTACCAAGAGACCCAGTACTTC. It yields the protein CASSLEAGRYQETQYF. The full variable domain, with the rest looked up from reference TRBV11-2 and TRBJ2-5, is EAGVAQSPRYKIIEKRQSVAFWCNPISGHATLYWYQQILGQGPKLLIQFQNNGVVDDSQLPKDRFSAERLKGVDSTLKIQPAKLEDSAVYLCASSLEAGRYQETQYFGPGTRLLVL.

This chain uses TRBV15 with TRBJ2-2; D not resolved. The V and J ends lost 3 bases and 2 bases respectively, with 4 bases between them. Per the germline V gene, CDR1 is LNHNV and CDR2 is YYDKDF (reference sequence). This CDR3 has 13 amino acids. Here the CDR3 DNA reads TGTGCCACCAGCAGCCATAACACCGGGGAGCTGTTTTTT. Protein sequence: CATSSHNTGELFF.

The chain carries TRBV29-1 and TRBJ1-2; D remains unclear. CDR1 SQVTM and CDR2 ANQGSEA come from the germline V gene. The CDR3 totals 13 residues. The V and J ends lost 6 bases and 3 bases respectively, with 14 bases between them. This chain's CDR3 is CSVLVVGDYGYTF. The CDR3 DNA sequence: TGCAGCGTCCTCGTCGTTGGCGACTATGGCTACACCTTC.

The chain links TRBV13 to TRBJ2-7; D ambiguous. Germline CDR1 is PRHDT and CDR2 is FYEKMQ (reference sequence). Trimming stripped 2 bases from V and 2 bases from J, with 10 bases between. The CDR3 extends over 14 amino acids. The CDR3 reads CASSLRSTAYEQYF. CDR3 nucleotides: TGTGCCAGCAGCTTAAGGAGCACGGCCTACGAGCAGTACTTC.